This record covers a single TCR beta chain. The data are from a study of sequential checkpoint blockade in melanoma. The protocol was immunoSEQ multiplex PCR, while the TCRdb copy is restricted to in-frame clones and leaves out a portion. The sample contains 2,000 to 3,000 clones, 20% to 25% of which appear only once. Treatment denoted: randomized to nivolumab then ipilimumab (arm A) or the reverse (arm B). Germline V gene data show CDR1 as MDHEN and CDR2 as SYDVKM. The CDR3 contains 13 residues. V was clipped by 6 bases and J by 3 bases, with 11 bases between them. J is TRBJ1-1 and V is TRBV28; tentative D call: TRBD1 (5 bases). The TCR originated in a human donor with melanoma. The sample in question was tumor tissue (inferred from file names), obtained from a patient given nivolumab and ipilimumab in sequence. As DNA, the CDR3 is TGTGCCAGCAGATTAGGAGGGGACACTGAAGCTTTCTTT. Translation: CASRLGGDTEAFF.